These 32 T cell receptor beta chains share one sample of origin, sequenced in a study of a mutant IDH1 vaccine in newly diagnosed glioma. For these TCRs, the target antigens are not known. This table comes from immunoSEQ multiplex PCR, and its TCRdb copy is limited to in-frame clones, with some not included. The table has tens of thousands of clones, 87% seen once. The time point was: week 23, last vaccination. In every dose of vaccine, 300 ug of mutant IDH1 20-mer peptide was given alongside topical imiquimod. This specimen was PBMCs, taken from a glioma patient whose treatment included an IDH1 peptide vaccine. Receptors were obtained from a man aged 35 to 55 with glioma.

The genes are TRBV9 and TRBJ1-4; 11 nucleotides align to TRBD1. V trimming: 4 bases; J trimming: 7 bases; junction bases outside the gene matches: 6. The CDR3 is 15 amino acids. Germline loops: CDR1 SGDLS, CDR2 YYNGEE. The DNA of the CDR3 is TGTGCCAGCAGCACATCCGGGACAGGGGGTGAAAAACTGTTTTTT. As protein: CASSTSGTGGEKLFF.

CDR3 sequence (DNA): TGTGCCAGCAGCCAAGGGACTAGCGGGAGGGCCCAGGGCGAGCAGTACTTC. It yields the protein CASSQGTSGRAQGEQYF. The V and J genes are TRBV5-5 and TRBJ2-7; 16 bases fit TRBD2. J gave up 6 bases and V 4 bases, and 10 bases lay outside the gene matches. Germline loops: CDR1 SGHKS, CDR2 YYEKEE (reference sequence). The CDR3 has 17 residues. Complete variable domain (other parts from reference TRBV5-5 and TRBJ2-7): DAGVTQSPTHLIKTRGQQVTLRCSPISGHKSVSWYQQVLGQGPQFIFQYYEKEERGRGNFPDRFSARQFPNYSSELNVNALLLGDSALYLCASSQGTSGRAQGEQYFGPGTRLTVT.

The CDR3 here is CASSLDIQRGQFF. CDR3 in DNA: TGTGCCAGCAGCTTAGATATCCAACGAGGACAATTCTTC. The rearrangement uses TRBV11-2 and TRBJ2-1; TRBD1 is a possible D gene (5 bases). The CDR3 consists of 13 residues. Germline V gene lookup returns CDR1 SGHAT and CDR2 FQNNGV. V shed 0 bases and J shed 16 bases, with 16 bases lying between them.

The rearrangement joins TRBV5-4 to TRBJ2-3; no clear D. With 6 bases removed from V and 4 bases from J, the gap between germline ends came to 9 bases. Germline CDR1 and CDR2: SGHNT and YYREEE (reference sequence). CDR3 size: 12 residues. This CDR3 is CASTRGPDTQYF. CDR3 in DNA: TGTGCCAGCACCCGTGGCCCAGATACGCAGTATTTT.

The chain is built from TRBV2 and TRBJ2-2, with TRBD2 matching 9 bases. This CDR3 is 18 amino acids long. Germline V gene data show CDR1 as SNHLY and CDR2 as FYNNEI. V lost 10 bases to trimming and J lost 1 base; unmatched junction nucleotides: 16. This chain's CDR3 is CAIKEREALSMNTGELFF. In DNA, the CDR3 is TGTGCCATCAAAGAGCGGGAGGCCCTTTCCATGAACACCGGGGAGCTGTTTTTT.

The CDR3 nucleotides are TGTGCCAGCAGCGGAATCGGGACAGGGGTGGAAAAACTGTTTTTT. The encoded protein is CASSGIGTGVEKLFF. This chain connects TRBV7-9 to TRBJ1-4; 10 bases agree with TRBD1. Germline-derived CDR1 and CDR2 are SEHNR and FQNEAQ (reference sequence). V shed 5 bases and J 8 bases; nucleotides not matched to a gene: 8. The CDR3 length is 15 residues.

This clone showed up just once. The chain couples TRBV18 to TRBJ2-7; TRBD2 aligns across 8 bases. This CDR3 is 15 amino acids long. The germline V gene encodes CDR1 KGHSH and CDR2 LQKENI. J lost 7 bases, V lost 6 bases, and 14 bases had no gene match. The DNA for the CDR3 is TGTGCCAGCTCCCCGCGGGGGGCCCGTTTAGAGGAGCAGTACTTC. Translation gives CASSPRGARLEEQYF.

This clone showed up just once. The gene calls are TRBV28 and TRBJ2-1; 9 bases align to TRBD2. From germline, CDR1 is MDHEN and CDR2 SYDVKM. J lost 2 bases, V lost 2 bases, and 4 bases had no gene match. The CDR3 runs 16 residues. The CDR3: CASSLTASGAYNEQFF. In nucleotides, the CDR3 is TGTGCCAGCAGTTTAACGGCTAGCGGGGCCTACAATGAGCAGTTCTTC.

The chain uses TRBV27 and TRBJ1-5, with 7 bases identical to TRBD1. CDR3 length equals 15 residues. With 6 bases clipped from V and 0 bases from J, the junction kept 5 bases outside the gene matches. Germline loops: CDR1 MNHEY, CDR2 SMNVEV (reference sequence). The CDR3 is CASSRGGSSNQPQHF. The CDR3 region has the DNA TGTGCCAGCAGCCGAGGGGGCAGTAGCAATCAGCCCCAGCATTTT.

CDR3 sequence reads: CATPGLDPDTQYF. The CDR3 DNA sequence: TGTGCCACACCGGGACTAGACCCAGATACGCAGTATTTT. V is TRBV2 and J is TRBJ2-3, with 8 bases lining up with TRBD2. Per the germline V gene, CDR1 is SNHLY and CDR2 is FYNNEI. CDR3 length equals 13 residues. V gave up 10 bases and J gave up 4 bases; unmatched junction bases: 7.

V gene TRBV28 combines with J gene TRBJ2-7; D is unclear. Germline V gives CDR1 MDHEN, CDR2 SYDVKM. The CDR3 covers 13 residues. Trimming took 7 bases from V and 3 from J, leaving 13 bases between them. CDR3 loop: CASTNAADYEQYF. The CDR3 DNA reads as TGTGCCAGCACGAACGCCGCCGACTACGAGCAGTACTTC. The full variable domain, its missing parts supplied by reference TRBV28 and TRBJ2-7, is DVKVTQSSRYLVKRTGEKVFLECVQDMDHENMFWYRQDPGLGLRLIYFSYDVKMKEKGDIPEGYSVSREKKERFSLILESASTNQTSMYLCASTNAADYEQYFGPGTRLTVT.

The chain is built from TRBV10-1 and TRBJ2-7; D remains unclear. Germline CDR1 and CDR2: WNHNN and SYGVQD (reference sequence). CDR3 length equals 11 residues. Trimming pared 8 bases from V and 10 bases from J, leaving 15 bases between. CDR3 residues: CASLLGAEQYF. The CDR3 coding sequence is TGCGCCAGCCTACTTGGCGCTGAACAGTACTTC.

CDR3 in amino acids: CASSYGGNEQFF. CDR3 sequence (DNA): TGTGCCAGCAGTTACGGTGGCAATGAGCAGTTCTTC. The gene calls are TRBV6-6 and TRBJ2-1; D is unresolved. Germline CDR1 MNHNY, CDR2 SVGAGI (reference sequence). The CDR3 is 12 amino acids. Trimming took off 2 bases at V and 6 bases at J, with 5 bases between the two ends.

The genes are TRBV10-3 and TRBJ1-5; TRBD1 matches at 9 bases. V lost 3 bases, J lost 4 bases, and 1 base stayed unmatched. CDR1 is ENHRY, CDR2 SYGVKD, per germline. CDR3 length equals 14 residues. CDR3 bases: TGTGCCATCAGTGAAGGACAGGGGAATCAGCCCCAGCATTTT. As protein: CAISEGQGNQPQHF.

The CDR3 coding sequence is TGTGCCAGCACGACTAGCGGGACCACAGATACGCAGTATTTT. Amino acid sequence: CASTTSGTTDTQYF. The V call is TRBV9, the J call TRBJ2-3, with TRBD2 identical over 11 bases. The CDR3 totals 14 residues. From germline, CDR1 is SGDLS and CDR2 YYNGEE. V shed 6 bases and J 2 bases; nucleotides not matched to a gene: 2.

The chain recombines TRBV10-1 with TRBJ1-2, with 8 positions matching TRBD1. The ends lost 3 bases at V and 3 bases at J; junction bases unmatched: 6. From germline, CDR1 is WNHNN and CDR2 SYGVQD (reference sequence). The CDR3 spans 15 residues. DNA of the CDR3: TGCGCCAGCAGTGATAGGACAGGGAGGGACTATGGCTACACCTTC. Its translation is CASSDRTGRDYGYTF.

This clone was observed a single time. The rearrangement joins TRBV7-8 to TRBJ2-7; 8 bases are shared with TRBD1. The CDR3 is 14 amino acids. The J segment lost 4 bases and the V segment lost 5 bases, leaving 7 bases of the junction unmatched. The germline V gene encodes CDR1 SGHVS and CDR2 FQNEAQ. CDR3 sequence: CASSVGTGSYEQYF. CDR3 bases: TGTGCCAGCAGCGTCGGGACAGGTTCTTACGAGCAGTACTTC.

The chain has TRBV7-2 and TRBJ1-4, with 7 positions matching TRBD1. Germline CDR1 and CDR2: SGHTA and FQGNSA. The CDR3 is made up of 18 amino acids. The ends lost 3 bases at V and 7 bases at J; junction bases unmatched: 17. The DNA for the CDR3 is TGTGCCAGCAGCTTTCCAGACAGGGAGAACCTCGCGGGTGAAAAACTGTTTTTT. Translated, it gives CASSFPDRENLAGEKLFF.

The chain links TRBV7-2 to TRBJ2-7; 8 positions agree with TRBD2. Germline values: CDR1 SGHTA, CDR2 FQGNSA. V gave up 5 bases and J gave up 1 base; unmatched junction bases: 10. The CDR3 length is 16 residues. CDR3 nucleotide sequence: TGTGCCAGCAGCCGTCACGGCAGCGGGAGTTCCTACGAGCAGTACTTC. It translates to CASSRHGSGSSYEQYF.

V and J are TRBV7-9 and TRBJ2-5, with a tentative D call TRBD2 (6 bases). The CDR3 consists of 14 residues. CDR1 and CDR2 (germline): SEHNR, FQNEAQ (reference sequence). Trimming took off 5 bases at V and 6 bases at J, with 16 bases between the two ends. The CDR3: CASSEPLGGKTQYF. CDR3 nucleotides: TGTGCCAGCAGCGAACCTTTGGGAGGCAAGACCCAGTACTTC.

The chain joins TRBV7-8 to TRBJ2-1; TRBD2 matches 11 bases. Germline V gives CDR1 SGHVS, CDR2 FQNEAQ. This CDR3 has 16 residues. Trimming took 5 bases from V and 6 from J; bases not matched to a gene: 9. The CDR3 nucleotides read TGTGCCAGCAGCATTCAACTAGCGGGAGAGGGCAATGAGCAGTTCTTC. Translated: CASSIQLAGEGNEQFF.

J is TRBJ1-6 and V is TRBV5-6, with unresolved D. The germline CDR1 and CDR2 sequences are SGHDT and YYEEEE. The CDR3 spans 11 residues. The ends were cut back, 3 bases at V and 7 bases at J, with 2 bases in the middle. The CDR3: CASSSNSPLHF. The DNA for the CDR3 is TGTGCCAGCAGCTCCAATTCACCCCTCCACTTT.

The chain employs TRBV14 and TRBJ1-5; D perhaps matches TRBD1 (5 bases). This CDR3 has 20 amino acids. CDR1 is SGHDN and CDR2 is FVKESK in the germline V gene. Trimming pared 1 base from V and 3 bases from J, leaving 25 bases between. The CDR3, as DNA: TGTGCCAGCAGCCAAGGAGGGTGTAGGGACCCGCCTAAACTCAATCAGCCCCAGCATTTT. It encodes CASSQGGCRDPPKLNQPQHF.

The CDR3 sequence is CASSPQATGGYYEQYF. The CDR3 DNA reads TGTGCCAGCTCACCACAAGCCACAGGGGGTTACTACGAGCAGTACTTC. The chain joins TRBV18 to TRBJ2-7, with 8 bases identical to TRBD1. Germline V gene lookup returns CDR1 KGHSH and CDR2 LQKENI. Trimming cost V 1 base and J 3 bases; bases outside gene matches: 8. The CDR3 runs to 16 residues. The variable domain in full, completed from reference TRBV18 and TRBJ2-7, reads NAGVMQNPRHLVRRRGQEARLRCSPMKGHSHVYWYRQLPEEGLKFMVYLQKENIIDESGMPKERFSAEFPKEGPSILRIQQVVRGDSAAYFCASSPQATGGYYEQYFGPGTRLTVT.

The CDR3 bases are TGTGCCAGCAGAAAGAGGGCAGGGGGCTACACCTTC. Translation: CASRKRAGGYTF. The rearrangement links TRBV6-5 to TRBJ1-2; D is perhaps TRBD1 (5 bases). This CDR3 has 12 amino acids. The V gene's germline CDR1 is MNHEY and CDR2 SVGAGI. V dropped 6 bases and J dropped 8 bases, with 13 bases sitting between them.

The V call is TRBV28, the J call TRBJ1-5; 7 nucleotides line up with TRBD1. CDR1 is MDHEN and CDR2 is SYDVKM in the germline V gene. The CDR3 is 19 amino acids. V lost 6 bases and J lost 0; bases outside the gene matches: 17. CDR3 sequence reads: CASRKTGTEGTYSNQPQHF. Here the CDR3 DNA reads TGTGCCAGCAGAAAAACCGGGACAGAAGGTACATATAGCAATCAGCCCCAGCATTTT.

The V and J genes are TRBV4-1 and TRBJ2-4; unclear D gene. The V gene's germline CDR1 is MGHRA and CDR2 YSYEKL. V gave up 1 base and J gave up 5 bases, with 6 bases separating them. The CDR3 runs to 13 residues. The CDR3 region has the DNA TGCGCCAGCAGCCAAGTCAGTGAAAACATTCAGTACTTC. The encoded protein is CASSQVSENIQYF.

This chain joins TRBV29-1 and TRBJ2-5; 8 nucleotides line up with TRBD1. This CDR3 spans 11 amino acids. The V segment lost 6 bases and the J segment 6 bases; nucleotides outside the gene matches: 3. Germline loops: CDR1 SQVTM, CDR2 ANQGSEA. CDR3 sequence (DNA): TGCAGCGTGGACAGGGAGAAGACCCAGTACTTC. As protein: CSVDREKTQYF.

The chain joins TRBV27 to TRBJ1-2, with D possibly TRBD1 on 5 matching bases. The ends were cut back, 4 bases at V and 8 bases at J, with 20 bases in the middle. The CDR3 covers 15 residues. Germline CDR1 and CDR2: MNHEY and SMNVEV (reference sequence). DNA of the CDR3: TGTGCCAGCAGTTCAAACAGGTTCTTGGGATCGGGCTACACCTTC. Translated, it gives CASSSNRFLGSGYTF.

The V call is TRBV2, the J call TRBJ1-4; maybe TRBD1 (6 bases). The CDR3 totals 13 residues. V shed 7 bases and J shed 4 bases, with 10 bases lying between them. The germline gives CDR1 SNHLY, CDR2 FYNNEI. The CDR3 DNA follows: TGTGCCAGCAATGGACAGCTTAATGAAAAACTGTTTTTT. Its translation is CASNGQLNEKLFF.

The chain recombines TRBV7-2 with TRBJ2-7, with D perhaps matching TRBD1 (6 bases). CDR3 length: 12 amino acids. V lost 1 base, J lost 6 bases, and 7 bases lay in between. Per germline, CDR1 SGHTA and CDR2 FQGNSA. The CDR3 here is CASSLVRGEQYF. In DNA form, the CDR3 reads TGTGCCAGCAGCTTAGTCAGGGGCGAGCAGTACTTC.

This clone appeared a few times. V and J are TRBV5-6 and TRBJ2-3, with D uncertain. Per germline, CDR1 SGHDT and CDR2 YYEEEE. This CDR3 has 18 amino acids. Trimming took off 4 bases at V and 1 base at J, with 22 bases between the two ends. The CDR3 here is CASSALVFTVDGTDTQYF. CDR3 sequence (DNA): TGTGCCAGCAGCGCCTTGGTGTTTACAGTGGATGGCACAGATACGCAGTATTTT.